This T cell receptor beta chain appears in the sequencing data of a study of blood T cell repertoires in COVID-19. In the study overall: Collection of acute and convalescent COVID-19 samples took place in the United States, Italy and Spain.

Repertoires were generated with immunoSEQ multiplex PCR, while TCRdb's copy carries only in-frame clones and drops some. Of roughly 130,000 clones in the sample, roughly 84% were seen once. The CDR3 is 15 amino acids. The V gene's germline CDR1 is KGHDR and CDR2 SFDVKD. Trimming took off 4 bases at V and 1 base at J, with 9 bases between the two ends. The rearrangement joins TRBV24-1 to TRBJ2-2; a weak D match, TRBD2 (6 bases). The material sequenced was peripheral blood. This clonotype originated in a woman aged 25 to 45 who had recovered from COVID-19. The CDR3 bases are TGTGCCACCAGTGACGCTAGCGAGAACACCGGGGAGCTGTTTTTT. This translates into CATSDASENTGELFF.